The 20 T cell receptor beta chains given below trace back to one sample, sequenced in a study of blood T cells in healthy people across ages (dated by TCRdb to the mid-2010s). Libraries were built with 5' RACE. The instrument was an Illumina HiSeq 2500. A second PCR of roughly 7 to 11 cycles was performed with a sample-barcoded 5' primer and a J-beta primer mix. TCRdb redid the processing of the public reads, applying fastp at Q25 and MiXCR, and retained in-frame beta chains. Each CDR3 protein gets just one entry, which takes the most common genes and DNA from the rows behind it. The sample records roughly 800,000 distinct CDR3 sequences, roughly 60% of which are singletons. Jointly, the top ten make up approximately 23% of the sample. The sample taken for sequencing was blood. The source of these receptors is a man aged 25-45 years in good health.

The chain is built from TRBV18 and TRBJ2-7; unclear D gene. The V gene lost 3 bases and the J gene lost 7 bases, with 10 bases spanning the gap. The CDR3 is 12 amino acids. Per germline, CDR1 KGHSH and CDR2 LQKENI. The CDR3 here is CASSPQTKEQYF. The CDR3, as DNA: TGTGCCAGCTCACCCCAGACGAAAGAGCAGTACTTC.

The V gene is TRBV7-2, the J gene TRBJ1-4; TRBD1 matches 10 bases. This CDR3 is built from 15 residues. Trimming removed 1 base from V and 9 bases from J; junction bases left unmatched: 5. Germline-derived CDR1 and CDR2 are SGHTA and FQGNSA. The CDR3 region is CASSLEGQGWKKLFF. CDR3 sequence (DNA): TGTGCCAGCAGCTTAGAGGGACAGGGGTGGAAAAAACTGTTTTTT.

This clonotype was observed a single time. This chain links TRBV12-3 or TRBV12-4 with TRBJ2-7; 8 bases align to TRBD1. The CDR3 covers 14 residues. V lost 5 bases to trimming and J lost 3 bases; unmatched junction nucleotides: 6. CDR3 region: CASSVRTGFYEQYF. DNA for the CDR3: TGTGCCAGCAGTGTGAGGACAGGGTTCTACGAGCAGTACTTC.

The V and J genes are TRBV7-9 and TRBJ2-5; no definite D call. This CDR3 has 12 residues. V was clipped by 5 bases and J by 4 bases, with 8 bases between them. Germline-derived CDR1 and CDR2 are SEHNR and FQNEAQ (reference sequence). This CDR3 reads CASSKVAETQYF. In nucleotides, the CDR3 is TGTGCCAGCAGCAAAGTGGCAGAGACCCAGTACTTC.

The gene calls are TRBV28 and TRBJ2-7; D not certain. CDR3 length: 12 residues. V was shortened by 7 bases and J by 6 bases, with 13 bases between the two germline ends. CDR1 MDHEN and CDR2 SYDVKM come from the germline V gene. The CDR3 is CASTMPPTEQYF. The CDR3 bases are TGTGCCAGCACAATGCCCCCCACCGAGCAGTACTTC. Together with reference TRBV28 and TRBJ2-7, the CDR3 gives the full variable domain: DVKVTQSSRYLVKRTGEKVFLECVQDMDHENMFWYRQDPGLGLRLIYFSYDVKMKEKGDIPEGYSVSREKKERFSLILESASTNQTSMYLCASTMPPTEQYFGPGTRLTVT.

V and J are TRBV12-3 or TRBV12-4 and TRBJ2-3, with 10 bases lining up with TRBD1. This CDR3 has 16 residues. V lost 5 bases to trimming and J lost 4 bases; unmatched junction nucleotides: 9. The CDR3, as DNA: TGTGCCAGCAGTCCCTTAGACAGGGGGCTCTCAGATACGCAGTATTTT. Amino acids: CASSPLDRGLSDTQYF.

The rearrangement links TRBV9 to TRBJ2-3; D is unresolved. Germline V gene sequence: CDR1 SGDLS, CDR2 YYNGEE. The germline V and J ends were trimmed by 0 bases and 0 bases, with 2 bases remaining between them. The CDR3 runs 13 residues. The CDR3 DNA reads as TGTGCCAGCAGCGTAGAAAGCACAGATACGCAGTATTTT. Amino acid sequence: CASSVESTDTQYF. The complete variable domain, with remaining parts taken from reference TRBV9 and TRBJ2-3, reads DSGVTQTPKHLITATGQRVTLRCSPRSGDLSVYWYQQSLDQGLQFLIQYYNGEERAKGNILERFSAQQFPDLHSELNLSSLELGDSALYFCASSVESTDTQYFGPGTRLTVL.

This clonotype was seen only a few times. The genes are TRBV18 and TRBJ2-7; either TRBD1 or TRBD2 may fit D (5 bases each). CDR1 and CDR2 (germline): KGHSH, LQKENI. V lost 8 bases, J lost 3 bases, and 14 bases lay in between. This CDR3 has 13 amino acids. The CDR3: CASEGTQGYEQYF. CDR3 DNA: TGTGCCAGCGAAGGGACCCAGGGCTACGAGCAGTACTTC.

The CDR3 spells CASSSGTSGNGNEQFF. CDR3 bases: TGTGCCAGCAGTTCCGGGACTAGCGGGAATGGCAATGAGCAGTTCTTC. V is TRBV27 and J is TRBJ2-1; TRBD2 aligns across 13 bases. The CDR3 runs 16 residues. Trimming cost V 4 bases and J 6 bases; bases outside gene matches: 6. Germline lookup yields CDR1 MNHEY and CDR2 SMNVEV (reference sequence).

This sequence joins TRBV4-3 and TRBJ2-1; 13 bases map to TRBD2. Trimming removed 0 bases from V and 3 bases from J; junction bases left unmatched: 11. Germline V gene data show CDR1 as LGHNA and CDR2 as YSLEER. The CDR3 length is 20 residues. DNA for the CDR3: TGCGCCAGCAGCCAAGATCGGACTAGCGGGAGCTACCGACACTACAATGAGCAGTTCTTC. Translation gives CASSQDRTSGSYRHYNEQFF.

V is TRBV6-2 or TRBV6-3 and J is TRBJ2-1; no clear D. V was cut by 5 bases and J by 0 bases, with 8 bases left in between. The germline gives CDR1 MNHEY, CDR2 SVGEGT. The CDR3 contains 14 residues. The CDR3, as DNA: TGTGCCAGCAGTGGATTCAGCTCCTACAATGAGCAGTTCTTC. Encoded protein: CASSGFSSYNEQFF.

There are many counts of this clonotype. V usage is TRBV9 and J usage is TRBJ2-1; D not resolved. Gene TRBJ2-7 matches the end of the DNA better, so the J call may be wrong. The CDR3 consists of 13 residues. Germline CDR1 and CDR2: SGDLS and YYNGEE. The CDR3: CASSVESYNEQYF. Written as DNA, the CDR3 is TGTGCCAGCAGCGTAGAATCCTACAATGAGCAGTACTTC.

This clonotype was counted only a few times. V and J are TRBV7-8 and TRBJ1-6, with D uncertain. This CDR3 spans 16 amino acids. The V gene's germline CDR1 is SGHVS and CDR2 FQNEAQ. V shed 4 bases and J shed 15 bases, with 25 bases lying between them. Here the CDR3 DNA reads TGTGCCAGCAGCTCCACCCCCGGGCACCGCAAGGAAGACCTCCACTTT. This translates into CASSSTPGHRKEDLHF.

The V and J genes are TRBV12-3 or TRBV12-4 and TRBJ2-7, with D hard to call. The CDR3 spans 13 residues. Trimming removed 2 bases from V and 3 bases from J, with 8 bases in between. The CDR3: CASSLRVRYEQYF. Written as DNA, the CDR3 is TGTGCCAGCAGTTTACGCGTCCGCTACGAGCAGTACTTC.

This clonotype has just a few counts. This chain uses TRBV3-1 with TRBJ2-3; D remains unclear. Germline V gives CDR1 LGHDT, CDR2 YNNKEL (reference sequence). The length of the CDR3 is 13 residues. V was pared by 1 base and J by 2 bases, with 4 bases between. CDR3 residues: CASSQGYTDTQYF. The CDR3 DNA sequence: TGTGCCAGCAGCCAAGGATACACAGATACGCAGTATTTT.

This clonotype was seen only a few times. The gene calls are TRBV9 and TRBJ2-1; D remains ambiguous. This CDR3 contains 11 residues. The V gene's germline CDR1 is SGDLS and CDR2 YYNGEE. The V end was cut by 0 bases, the J end by 10 bases, with 5 bases between. The CDR3, as DNA: TGTGCCAGCAGCGTAGAGGGCGAGCAGTTCTTC. Protein product: CASSVEGEQFF.

The chain joins TRBV7-2 to TRBJ2-5, with D perhaps TRBD2 (7 bases). The CDR3 runs to 16 residues. Germline loops: CDR1 SGHTA, CDR2 FQGNSA. V lost 1 base to trimming and J lost 2 bases, with 14 bases between them. The CDR3 nucleotides read TGTGCCAGCAGCTTAGGCCCCGGGGGGCAACAAGAGACCCAGTACTTC. Protein: CASSLGPGGQQETQYF.

The chain uses TRBV7-2 and TRBJ2-7, with D unresolved. CDR3 size: 13 residues. Germline CDR1 SGHTA, CDR2 FQGNSA. The V end was cut by 5 bases, the J end by 2 bases, with 10 bases between. CDR3 sequence reads: CASSPGSTYEQYF. CDR3 nucleotides: TGTGCCAGCAGCCCCGGTAGTACCTACGAGCAGTACTTC.

This clonotype was seen a few times. The V gene is TRBV18, the J gene TRBJ2-1, with 10 bases lining up with TRBD2. This CDR3 comprises 16 residues. The germline V gene encodes CDR1 KGHSH and CDR2 LQKENI. V shed 3 bases and J 2 bases; nucleotides not matched to a gene: 4. CDR3 in amino acids: CASSPPGLAAYNEQFF. The CDR3 bases are TGTGCCAGCTCACCTCCCGGACTAGCGGCCTACAATGAGCAGTTCTTC. The variable domain in full, completed from reference TRBV18 and TRBJ2-1, reads NAGVMQNPRHLVRRRGQEARLRCSPMKGHSHVYWYRQLPEEGLKFMVYLQKENIIDESGMPKERFSAEFPKEGPSILRIQQVVRGDSAAYFCASSPPGLAAYNEQFFGPGTRLTVL.

V gene TRBV29-1 combines with J gene TRBJ1-2; no definite D call. Germline assignment: CDR1 SQVTM and CDR2 ANQGSEA. Trimming removed 3 bases at V and 5 bases at J, with 19 bases between. The CDR3 covers 15 residues. CDR3 coding DNA: TGCAGCGTTGACCTATTCCGGGAGAGTGATTATGGCTACACCTTC. This gives the protein CSVDLFRESDYGYTF. The complete variable domain, with remaining parts taken from reference TRBV29-1 and TRBJ1-2, reads SAVISQKPSRDICQRGTSLTIQCQVDSQVTMMFWYRQQPGQSLTLIATANQGSEATYESGFVIDKFPISRPNLTFSTLTVSNMSPEDSSIYLCSVDLFRESDYGYTFGSGTRLTVV.